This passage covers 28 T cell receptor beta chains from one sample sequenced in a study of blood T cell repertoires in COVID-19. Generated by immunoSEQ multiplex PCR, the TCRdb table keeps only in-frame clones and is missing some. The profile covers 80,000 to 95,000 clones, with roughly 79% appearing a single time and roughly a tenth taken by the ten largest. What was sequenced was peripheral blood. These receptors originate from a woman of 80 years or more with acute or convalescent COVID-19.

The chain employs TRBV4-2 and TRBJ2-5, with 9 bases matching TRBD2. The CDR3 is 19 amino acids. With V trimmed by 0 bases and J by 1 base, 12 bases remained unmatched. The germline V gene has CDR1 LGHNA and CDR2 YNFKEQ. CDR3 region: CASSQDRGGLAGPQETQYF. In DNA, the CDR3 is TGTGCCAGCAGCCAAGATCGAGGGGGCCTAGCGGGGCCCCAAGAGACCCAGTACTTC.

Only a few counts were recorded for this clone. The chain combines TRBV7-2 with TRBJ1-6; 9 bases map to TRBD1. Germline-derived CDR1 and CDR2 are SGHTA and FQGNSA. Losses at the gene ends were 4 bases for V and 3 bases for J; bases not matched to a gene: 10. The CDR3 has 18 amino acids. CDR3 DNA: TGTGCCAGCAGCTCCGAGGGAGGGACAGGGAACTATAATTCACCCCTCCACTTT. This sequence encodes CASSSEGGTGNYNSPLHF.

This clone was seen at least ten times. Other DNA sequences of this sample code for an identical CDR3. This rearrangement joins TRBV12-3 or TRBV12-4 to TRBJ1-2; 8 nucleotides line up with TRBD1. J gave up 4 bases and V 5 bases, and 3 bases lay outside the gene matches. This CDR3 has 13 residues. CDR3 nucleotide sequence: TGTGCCAGCAGTCCGGGACAGGTCTATGGCTACACCTTC. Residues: CASSPGQVYGYTF.

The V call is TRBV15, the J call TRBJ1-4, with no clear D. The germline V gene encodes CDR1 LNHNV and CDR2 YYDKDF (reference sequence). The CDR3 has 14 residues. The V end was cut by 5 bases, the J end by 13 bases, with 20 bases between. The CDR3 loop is CATSVRGLGSGLFF. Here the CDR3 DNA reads TGTGCCACCAGCGTCCGTGGACTTGGAAGCGGACTGTTTTTT.

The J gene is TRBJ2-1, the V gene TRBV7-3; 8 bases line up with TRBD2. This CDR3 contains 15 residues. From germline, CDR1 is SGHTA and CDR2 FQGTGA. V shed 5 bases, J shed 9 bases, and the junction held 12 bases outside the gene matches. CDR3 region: CASSPFSGGLGEQFF. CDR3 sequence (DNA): TGTGCCAGCAGCCCTTTTTCGGGGGGGCTCGGTGAGCAGTTCTTC.

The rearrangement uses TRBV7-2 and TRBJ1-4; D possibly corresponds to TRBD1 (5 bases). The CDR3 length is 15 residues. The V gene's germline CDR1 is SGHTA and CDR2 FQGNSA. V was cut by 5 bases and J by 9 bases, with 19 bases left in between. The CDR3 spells CASSPSWEGIKKLFF. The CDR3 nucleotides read TGTGCCAGCAGCCCCTCCTGGGAGGGGATTAAAAAACTGTTTTTT.

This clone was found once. CDR3 bases: TGTGCCAGCAGTCCGCTGACTAGCGCAAACTCCTACAATGAGCAGTTCTTC. It translates to CASSPLTSANSYNEQFF. The chain recombines TRBV6-2 or TRBV6-3 with TRBJ2-1; 8 positions agree with TRBD2. V shed 5 bases, J shed 0 bases, and the junction held 9 bases outside the gene matches. This CDR3 is 17 amino acids long. Germline values: CDR1 MNHEY, CDR2 SVGEGT.

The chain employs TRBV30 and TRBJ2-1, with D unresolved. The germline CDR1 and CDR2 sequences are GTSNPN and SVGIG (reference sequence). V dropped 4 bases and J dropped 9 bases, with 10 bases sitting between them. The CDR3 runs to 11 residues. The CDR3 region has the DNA TGTGCCTGGACACACGTTGGTGAGCAGTTCTTC. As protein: CAWTHVGEQFF.

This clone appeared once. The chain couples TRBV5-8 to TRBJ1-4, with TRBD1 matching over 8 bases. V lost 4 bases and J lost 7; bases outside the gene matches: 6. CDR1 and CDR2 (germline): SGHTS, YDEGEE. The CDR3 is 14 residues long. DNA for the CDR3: TGTGCCAGCAGCCCGACAGGGGAAAGTGAAAAACTGTTTTTT. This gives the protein CASSPTGESEKLFF.

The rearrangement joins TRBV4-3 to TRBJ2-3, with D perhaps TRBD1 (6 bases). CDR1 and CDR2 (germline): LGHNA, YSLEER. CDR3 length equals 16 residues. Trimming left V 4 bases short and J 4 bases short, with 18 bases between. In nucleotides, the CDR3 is TGCGCCAGCAGCCCCCAAGGGGGTGGTCCAGCAGATACGCAGTATTTT. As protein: CASSPQGGGPADTQYF.

Here the CDR3 reads CAWSGEGGGYTF. For the CDR3, the DNA is TGTGCCTGGAGTGGGGAGGGAGGTGGCTACACCTTC. The chain combines TRBV30 with TRBJ1-2, with D unclear. Germline lookup yields CDR1 GTSNPN and CDR2 SVGIG (reference sequence). This CDR3 is built from 12 residues. With 1 base removed from V and 7 bases from J, the gap between germline ends came to 10 bases.

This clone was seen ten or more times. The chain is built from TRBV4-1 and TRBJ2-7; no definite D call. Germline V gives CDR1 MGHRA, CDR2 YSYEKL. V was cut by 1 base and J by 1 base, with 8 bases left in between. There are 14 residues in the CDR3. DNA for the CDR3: TGCGCCAGCAGCCAAGGAGTCCAATCCTACGAGCAGTACTTC. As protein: CASSQGVQSYEQYF.

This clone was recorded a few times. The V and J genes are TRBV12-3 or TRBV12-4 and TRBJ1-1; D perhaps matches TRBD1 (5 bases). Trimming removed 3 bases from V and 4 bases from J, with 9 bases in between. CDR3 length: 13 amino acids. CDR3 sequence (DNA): TGTGCCAGCAGTTTGCAGGGCCCCACTGAAGCTTTCTTT. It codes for CASSLQGPTEAFF.

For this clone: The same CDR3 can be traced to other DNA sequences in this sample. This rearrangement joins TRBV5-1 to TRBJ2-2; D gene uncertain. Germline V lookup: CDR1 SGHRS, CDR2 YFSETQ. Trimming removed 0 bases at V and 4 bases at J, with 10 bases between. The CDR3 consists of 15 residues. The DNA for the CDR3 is TGCGCCAGCAGCTTGGGGCCCCCAGGCACCGGGGAGCTGTTTTTT. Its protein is CASSLGPPGTGELFF.

DNA for the CDR3: TGTGCCACCAGCTTCAGGGGACAGGCCAGTAGGAGCAATCAGCCCCAGCATTTT. Protein product: CATSFRGQASRSNQPQHF. The V gene is TRBV24-1, the J gene TRBJ1-5; 8 nucleotides match TRBD1. This CDR3 has 18 amino acids. Germline CDR1 reads KGHDR; CDR2 reads SFDVKD. J was trimmed by 1 base and V by 7 bases; bases with no gene match: 14.

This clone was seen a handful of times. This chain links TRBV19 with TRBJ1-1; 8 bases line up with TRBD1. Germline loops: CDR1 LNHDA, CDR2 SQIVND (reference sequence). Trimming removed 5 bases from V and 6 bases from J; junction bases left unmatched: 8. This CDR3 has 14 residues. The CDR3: CASSESGGAAEAFF. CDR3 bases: TGTGCCAGTAGTGAGTCAGGGGGCGCTGCTGAAGCTTTCTTT.

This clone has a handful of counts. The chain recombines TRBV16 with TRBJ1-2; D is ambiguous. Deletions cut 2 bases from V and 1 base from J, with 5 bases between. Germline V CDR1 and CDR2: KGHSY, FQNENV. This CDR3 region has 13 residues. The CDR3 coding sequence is TGTGCCAGCAGCCAACAACATAACTATGGCTACACCTTC. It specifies CASSQQHNYGYTF.

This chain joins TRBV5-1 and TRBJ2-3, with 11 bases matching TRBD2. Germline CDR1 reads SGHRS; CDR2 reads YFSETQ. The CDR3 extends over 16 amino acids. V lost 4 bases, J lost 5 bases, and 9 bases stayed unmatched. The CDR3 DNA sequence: TGCGCCAGCAGCGGTAGCGGGAGGGGAAGGGGAGATACGCAGTATTTT. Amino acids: CASSGSGRGRGDTQYF.

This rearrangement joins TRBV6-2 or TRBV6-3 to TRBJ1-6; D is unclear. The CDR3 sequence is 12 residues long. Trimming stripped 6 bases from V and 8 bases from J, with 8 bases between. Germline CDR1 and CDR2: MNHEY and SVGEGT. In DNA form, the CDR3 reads TGTGCCAGCAGCGAGGGTTATTCACCCCTCCACTTT. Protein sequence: CASSEGYSPLHF.

The CDR3 coding sequence is TGTGCCAGCAGCTTAGCCTCTCCATTTGCAGCCTACGAGCAGTACTTC. Amino acid sequence: CASSLASPFAAYEQYF. The chain joins TRBV7-8 to TRBJ2-7, with unresolved D. The CDR3 runs 16 residues. Trimming left V 0 bases short and J 2 bases short, with 14 bases between. Germline CDR1 reads SGHVS; CDR2 reads FQNEAQ.

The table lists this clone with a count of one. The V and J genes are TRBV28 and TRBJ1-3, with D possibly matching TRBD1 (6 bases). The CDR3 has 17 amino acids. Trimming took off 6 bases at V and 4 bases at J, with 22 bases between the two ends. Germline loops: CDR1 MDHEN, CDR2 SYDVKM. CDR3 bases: TGTGCCAGCAGCCCACAGACAGGATATACGGGGGGAAACACCATATATTTT. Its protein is CASSPQTGYTGGNTIYF.

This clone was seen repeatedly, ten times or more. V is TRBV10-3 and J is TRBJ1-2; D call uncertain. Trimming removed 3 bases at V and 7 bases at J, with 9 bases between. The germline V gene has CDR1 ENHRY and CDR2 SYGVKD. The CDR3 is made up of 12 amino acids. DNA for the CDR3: TGTGCCATCAGTGACGGGTTGCGTGGCTACACCTTC. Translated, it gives CAISDGLRGYTF.

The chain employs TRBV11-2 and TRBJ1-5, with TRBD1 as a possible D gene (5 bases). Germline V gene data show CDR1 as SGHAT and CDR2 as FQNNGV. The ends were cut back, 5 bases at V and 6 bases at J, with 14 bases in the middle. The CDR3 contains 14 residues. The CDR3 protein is CASSPRTYGQPQHF. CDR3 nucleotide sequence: TGTGCCAGCAGCCCGCGGACATACGGTCAGCCCCAGCATTTT.

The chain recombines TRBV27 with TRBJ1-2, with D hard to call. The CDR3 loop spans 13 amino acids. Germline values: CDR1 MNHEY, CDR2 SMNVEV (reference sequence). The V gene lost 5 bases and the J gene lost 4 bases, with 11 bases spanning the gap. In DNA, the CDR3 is TGTGCCAGCAGTCCCCGGGGTGCCTATGGCTACACCTTC. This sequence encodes CASSPRGAYGYTF.

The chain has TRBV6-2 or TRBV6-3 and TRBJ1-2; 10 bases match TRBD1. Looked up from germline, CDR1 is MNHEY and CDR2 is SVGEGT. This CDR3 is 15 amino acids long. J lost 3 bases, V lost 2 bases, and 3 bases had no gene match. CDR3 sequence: CASSYDGQGDYGYTF. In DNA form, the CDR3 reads TGTGCCAGCAGTTACGATGGACAGGGGGACTATGGCTACACCTTC.

Here the CDR3 DNA reads TGTGCCAGCAGTTACGCGGGCCAGGCCGGCGAGCAGTACTTC. The encoded protein is CASSYAGQAGEQYF. V is TRBV6-2 or TRBV6-3 and J is TRBJ2-7; possibly TRBD2 for D (5 bases). The CDR3 sequence is 14 residues long. Germline assignment: CDR1 MNHEY and CDR2 SVGEGT. Trimming stripped 2 bases from V and 6 bases from J, with 14 bases between.

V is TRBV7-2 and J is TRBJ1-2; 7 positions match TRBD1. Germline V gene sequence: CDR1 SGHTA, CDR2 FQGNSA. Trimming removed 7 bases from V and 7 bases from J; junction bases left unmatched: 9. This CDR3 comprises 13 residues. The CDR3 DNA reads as TGTGCCAGCATCACACAGACAGGGTTTGGCTACACCTTC. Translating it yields CASITQTGFGYTF.

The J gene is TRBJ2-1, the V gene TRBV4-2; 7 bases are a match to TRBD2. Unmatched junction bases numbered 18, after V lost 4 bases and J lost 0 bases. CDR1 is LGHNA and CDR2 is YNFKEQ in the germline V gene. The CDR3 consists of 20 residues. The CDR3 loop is CASSPVWDYLSLSSYNEQFF. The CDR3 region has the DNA TGTGCCAGCAGCCCCGTTTGGGACTACCTGTCACTGAGCTCCTACAATGAGCAGTTCTTC.